The rows below give T cell receptor beta chains drawn from one sample of a study of cytomegalovirus exposure and HLA in healthy donors. Sequencing used immunoSEQ multiplex PCR; TCRdb keeps in-frame clones, though not all of them. The sample has 100,000 or so clones, roughly 80% seen once; the top ten hold over 7.5%. Sequencing input: PBMCs. The source of these receptors is a woman in her thirties or forties in good health and CMV-seropositive. Each CDR3 is given with its conserved first and last residue. D genes are given only for firm matches. For some rows the clone size is stated as once, few or many, or as a class when expanded; others skip it.

TRBV7-9	TRBJ2-1	-	TRBD2	TGTGCCAGCAGCTTAGCGGTAATAGCGGGAGACCGTGAGCAGTTCTTC	CASSLAVIAGDREQFF
TRBV28	TRBJ1-5	-	-	TGTGCCAGCAGTTTATCTTCCGGGATTTATAGCAATCAGCCCCAGCATTTT	CASSLSSGIYSNQPQHF
TRBV4-1	TRBJ2-7	-	-	TGCGCCAGCAGCCAAAGGACTAACTACGAGCAGTACTTC	CASSQRTNYEQYF
TRBV6-1	TRBJ2-1	-	TRBD1	TGTGCCAGCAGTCCAAGACAGGGGGCCTATGAGCAGTTCTTC	CASSPRQGAYEQFF
TRBV4-1	TRBJ2-7	once	-	TGCGCCAGCAGCCAAACCCTTAGCGGAACCTACGAGCAGTACTTC	CASSQTLSGTYEQYF
TRBV2	TRBJ2-2	-	-	TGTGCCAGCAGGTACAGCGGGGAGCTGTTTTTT	CASRYSGELFF
TRBV19	TRBJ1-5	-	-	TGTGCCAGTAGTTGGCAGTTCAATCAGCCCCAGCATTTT	CASSWQFNQPQHF
TRBV15	TRBJ1-6	-	-	TGTGCCACCAGCAGAGACAGGGAAAATTCACCCCTCCACTTT	CATSRDRENSPLHF
TRBV19	TRBJ1-2	-	TRBD1	TGTGCCAGTATTGTTCCAGGGGGTGTTTATGGCTACACCTTC	CASIVPGGVYGYTF
TRBV10-2	TRBJ2-2	-	TRBD2	TGCGCCAGCAGGGGGACTAGCGGGGGGGCCAGGGACACCGGGGAGCTGTTTTTT	CASRGTSGGARDTGELFF
TRBV29-1	TRBJ2-7	-	TRBD1	TGCAGCGTTGAAGTTCCGGACAGGGGGTACGAGCAGTACTTC	CSVEVPDRGYEQYF
TRBV4-3	TRBJ1-1	-	-	TGCGCCAGCAGCCAAGATCGCGGGGCTGGAGCCGTTGAAGCTTTCTTT	CASSQDRGAGAVEAFF
TRBV7-2	TRBJ2-2	once	TRBD2	TGTGCCAGCAGCTTAACGGCGGGAGGGACCGGGGAGCTGTTTTTT	CASSLTAGGTGELFF
TRBV28	TRBJ2-7	-	TRBD2	TGTGCCAGCAGAGAGACTAGCGGGTGGTACGAGCAGTACTTC	CASRETSGWYEQYF
TRBV29-1	TRBJ2-3	-	TRBD1	TGCAGCTACGGGTGGACAGGGCGCACAGATACGCAGTATTTT	CSYGWTGRTDTQYF
TRBV11-1	TRBJ2-7	-	TRBD2	TGTGCCAGCAGCTGGACTAGCGGGGGAATATACGAGCAGTACTTC	CASSWTSGGIYEQYF